This T cell receptor beta chain was identified in a study of T cell responses to AZD1222 COVID-19 vaccine. Overall study context: Pooled in the analysis were second doses at about 4 or about 12 weeks. General study points: Spike-specific TCRs gained breadth and depth after people received two AZD1222 doses.

Germline V gene lookup returns CDR1 SGDLS and CDR2 YYNGEE. The CDR3 is made up of 14 amino acids. V shed 0 bases and J 10 bases; nucleotides not matched to a gene: 9. Note on this clone: Its specificity is not known.

The assay was immunoSEQ multiplex PCR, and TCRdb's table has in-frame clones only and misses some. This sample has 95,000 to 150,000 clones, with around 87% found just once. The sample here was peripheral blood, taken on day 0 of AZD1222 vaccination. The sequence was collected from an adult in good health. V and J are TRBV9 and TRBJ1-1; TRBD1 aligns across 7 bases. CDR3 loop: CASSVAGGGGRAFF. DNA of the CDR3: TGTGCCAGCAGCGTAGCAGGGGGAGGGGGACGAGCTTTCTTT.